One and the same sample provided the 29 T cell receptor beta chains below, sequenced in a study of cytomegalovirus exposure and HLA in healthy donors. The PCR made use of 60 Vbeta and 13 Jbeta primers. Data came from immunoSEQ multiplex PCR; TCRdb stores just in-frame clones and leaves some out. The sample shows 95,000 to 150,000 clones, roughly four fifths of them seen only once. Sample: PBMCs. These receptors originate from a woman aged 25-40 years in good health and CMV-seropositive.

This chain joins TRBV4-3 and TRBJ2-2, with D unresolved. The length of the CDR3 is 15 residues. Germline loops: CDR1 LGHNA, CDR2 YSLEER. Trimming cost V 4 bases and J 1 base, with 10 bases left between them. For the CDR3, the DNA is TGCGCCAGCAGCCCCCAGGCTTTGAACACCGGGGAGCTGTTTTTT. This gives the protein CASSPQALNTGELFF.

The chain employs TRBV28 and TRBJ1-2, with a weak D call TRBD1 (5 bases). V shed 6 bases and J shed 2 bases, with 13 bases lying between them. The CDR3 runs to 14 residues. Germline lookup yields CDR1 MDHEN and CDR2 SYDVKM. CDR3 sequence: CASSPSGQNYGYTF. The DNA for the CDR3 is TGTGCCAGCAGCCCTTCAGGGCAGAACTATGGCTACACCTTC.

There are a few counts of this clone. V and J are TRBV9 and TRBJ2-1, with D tentatively TRBD1 (6 bases). Trimming took off 4 bases at V and 6 bases at J, with 11 bases between the two ends. This CDR3 comprises 13 residues. CDR1 and CDR2 from the germline V gene are SGDLS and YYNGEE. The CDR3 spells CASSTRGGNEQFF. For the CDR3, the DNA is TGTGCCAGCAGCACACGAGGGGGCAATGAGCAGTTCTTC. The variable domain in full, completed from reference TRBV9 and TRBJ2-1, reads DSGVTQTPKHLITATGQRVTLRCSPRSGDLSVYWYQQSLDQGLQFLIQYYNGEERAKGNILERFSAQQFPDLHSELNLSSLELGDSALYFCASSTRGGNEQFFGPGTRLTVL.

This rearrangement joins TRBV5-1 to TRBJ2-3; D perhaps matches TRBD1 (5 bases). CDR3 size: 14 residues. Germline lookup yields CDR1 SGHRS and CDR2 YFSETQ. V was clipped by 0 bases and J by 0 bases, with 5 bases between them. The CDR3 coding sequence is TGCGCCAGCAGCTTGGGACAGAGCACAGATACGCAGTATTTT. Translated, it gives CASSLGQSTDTQYF.

V usage is TRBV27 and J usage is TRBJ2-7; 7 bases are shared with TRBD1. The CDR3 contains 15 residues. Germline V gene lookup returns CDR1 MNHEY and CDR2 SMNVEV (reference sequence). V shed 8 bases, J shed 7 bases, and the junction held 17 bases outside the gene matches. The CDR3 reads CASGNTGQSSREQYF. Written as DNA, the CDR3 is TGTGCCAGCGGTAATACGGGACAGTCATCCCGGGAGCAGTACTTC.

The chain employs TRBV7-2 and TRBJ1-6; 8 bases line up with TRBD1. There are 15 residues in the CDR3. Germline assignment: CDR1 SGHTA and CDR2 FQGNSA. V shed 3 bases, J shed 4 bases, and the junction held 2 bases outside the gene matches. The CDR3 is CASSFTGGYNSPLHF. The CDR3 DNA sequence: TGTGCCAGCAGCTTTACAGGGGGTTATAATTCACCCCTCCACTTT.

The rearrangement links TRBV9 to TRBJ2-6; TRBD1 matches at 11 bases. This CDR3 is 17 amino acids long. V dropped 4 bases and J dropped 2; count of bases not matched to a gene: 5. Germline CDR1 and CDR2: SGDLS and YYNGEE. CDR3 coding DNA: TGTGCCAGCAGCTTCGGACAGGGGGCGACTGGGGCCAACGTCCTGACTTTC. It yields the protein CASSFGQGATGANVLTF.

This chain connects TRBV2 to TRBJ2-2; 10 positions agree with TRBD1. This CDR3 contains 14 residues. Unmatched junction bases numbered 2, after V lost 5 bases and J lost 5 bases. Germline assignment: CDR1 SNHLY and CDR2 FYNNEI. The CDR3 bases are TGTGCCAGCAGTCGGGACAGGGGTACCGGGGAGCTGTTTTTT. Its protein is CASSRDRGTGELFF.

The chain recombines TRBV7-9 with TRBJ2-7, with 10 bases identical to TRBD1. The CDR3 loop spans 14 amino acids. Trimming took 7 bases from V and 6 from J; bases not matched to a gene: 9. Germline lookup yields CDR1 SEHNR and CDR2 FQNEAQ (reference sequence). CDR3 coding DNA: TGTGCCAGCACCCCGACAGGGGGCGGCTTCGAGCAGTACTTC. It codes for CASTPTGGGFEQYF.

V and J are TRBV5-6 and TRBJ2-7; 7 bases are shared with TRBD2. V lost 4 bases and J lost 0; bases outside the gene matches: 1. CDR3 size: 13 residues. CDR1 and CDR2 from the germline V gene are SGHDT and YYEEEE. CDR3 sequence: CASSRTSSYEQYF. CDR3 bases: TGTGCCAGCAGCAGGACTAGCTCCTACGAGCAGTACTTC.

In its sample, this clone was seen once. This chain connects TRBV2 to TRBJ1-4, with D possibly matching TRBD1 (6 bases). Trimming stripped 0 bases from V and 6 bases from J, with 11 bases between. The V gene's germline CDR1 is SNHLY and CDR2 FYNNEI. The CDR3 totals 15 residues. In DNA form, the CDR3 reads TGTGCCAGCAGTGAAGCGGGGGGGCTTTATGAAAAACTGTTTTTT. Encoded protein: CASSEAGGLYEKLFF.

V gene TRBV4-1 combines with J gene TRBJ2-5; TRBD1 is a possible D gene (6 bases). The end of the DNA is better explained by TRBJ2-7, so the J call may be wrong. The CDR3 is 15 amino acids. The germline V gene has CDR1 MGHRA and CDR2 YSYEKL. The DNA of the CDR3 is TGCGCCAGCAGCCAGCAAATACAGGGAAAAGGCGAGCAGTACTTC. Translating it yields CASSQQIQGKGEQYF.

The genes are TRBV6-6 and TRBJ1-2, with a possible D match to TRBD1 (5 bases). The V gene lost 2 bases and the J gene lost 4 bases, with 11 bases spanning the gap. Germline-derived CDR1 and CDR2 are MNHNY and SVGAGI (reference sequence). This CDR3 is built from 14 residues. The CDR3 reads CASSYPQGTYGYTF. The CDR3 DNA is TGTGCCAGCAGTTACCCTCAGGGTACCTATGGCTACACCTTC.

This chain joins TRBV5-1 and TRBJ2-1, with 9 bases matching TRBD2. Germline CDR1 and CDR2: SGHRS and YFSETQ. With 4 bases clipped from V and 9 bases from J, the junction kept 8 bases outside the gene matches. The CDR3 length is 14 residues. Here the CDR3 DNA reads TGCGCCAGCAGCCCTGCGGGGGGGCCAAGTGAGCAGTTCTTC. As protein: CASSPAGGPSEQFF. The full variable domain, completed using reference TRBV5-1 and TRBJ2-1, is KAGVTQTPRYLIKTRGQQVTLSCSPISGHRSVSWYQQTPGQGLQFLFEYFSETQRNKGNFPGRFSGRQFSNSRSEMNVSTLELGDSALYLCASSPAGGPSEQFFGPGTRLTVL.

This clone was recorded a few times. The chain uses TRBV4-2 and TRBJ2-3, with D perhaps matching TRBD1 (6 bases). The V gene's germline CDR1 is LGHNA and CDR2 YNFKEQ. The V end was cut by 4 bases, the J end by 2 bases, with 13 bases between. This CDR3 is built from 15 residues. The CDR3 DNA reads as TGTGCCAGCAGCCCGGCGGACAGACTCACAGATACGCAGTATTTT. Translating it yields CASSPADRLTDTQYF.

The chain joins TRBV28 to TRBJ2-1, with D maybe TRBD2 (6 bases). Trimming pared 6 bases from V and 8 bases from J, leaving 17 bases between. The CDR3 contains 14 residues. In germline, CDR1 is MDHEN, CDR2 SYDVKM. The CDR3 is CASRPDGGFDEQFF. The CDR3 DNA reads TGTGCCAGCAGGCCCGACGGGGGTTTTGATGAGCAGTTCTTC.

This clone was counted only a few times. V usage is TRBV9 and J usage is TRBJ1-6; D might be TRBD1 (6 bases). The CDR3 runs 17 residues. Between the trimmed V and J ends, which lost 0 bases and 7 bases, there was a span of 17 bases. CDR1 and CDR2 from the germline V gene are SGDLS and YYNGEE. CDR3 amino acids: CASSVGGAQGMNSPLHF. The CDR3 DNA follows: TGTGCCAGCAGCGTAGGAGGTGCACAGGGAATGAATTCACCCCTCCACTTT.

The chain is built from TRBV5-1 and TRBJ1-6, with D perhaps TRBD1 (6 bases). V shed 0 bases and J shed 13 bases, with 17 bases lying between them. The CDR3 runs to 15 residues. Germline assignment: CDR1 SGHRS and CDR2 YFSETQ. As DNA, the CDR3 is TGCGCCAGCAGCTTGGGCGGGGGCAGGGAAGCGCCCCTCCACTTT. Translation gives CASSLGGGREAPLHF.

This chain connects TRBV7-2 to TRBJ2-7, with D possibly TRBD2 on 6 matching bases. The CDR3 has 14 amino acids. Germline V lookup: CDR1 SGHTA, CDR2 FQGNSA. With 4 bases removed from V and 7 bases from J, the gap between germline ends came to 17 bases. This chain's CDR3 is CASSSARGWREQYF. The CDR3 DNA sequence: TGTGCCAGCAGCTCAGCCCGGGGGTGGAGAGAGCAGTACTTC.

The rearrangement uses TRBV13 and TRBJ2-5; weak D call: TRBD1 (6 bases). The V gene's germline CDR1 is PRHDT and CDR2 FYEKMQ (reference sequence). V was trimmed by 1 base and J by 4 bases, leaving 16 bases between them. This CDR3 is 16 amino acids long. For the CDR3, the DNA is TGTGCCAGCAGCTTAGCGGGTGGGGGCCGCGGAGAGACCCAGTACTTC. It codes for CASSLAGGGRGETQYF. Together with reference TRBV13 and TRBJ2-5, the CDR3 gives the full variable domain: AAGVIQSPRHLIKEKRETATLKCYPIPRHDTVYWYQQGPGQDPQFLISFYEKMQSDKGSIPDRFSAQQFSDYHSELNMSSLELGDSALYFCASSLAGGGRGETQYFGPGTRLLVL.

The chain carries TRBV7-9 and TRBJ1-1; D is uncertain. The CDR3 totals 15 residues. Germline V gene data show CDR1 as SEHNR and CDR2 as FQNEAQ (reference sequence). V was cut by 5 bases and J by 0 bases, with 13 bases left in between. The CDR3 reads CASSQPRLMNTEAFF. CDR3 DNA sequence: TGTGCCAGCAGCCAACCGAGGCTAATGAACACTGAAGCTTTCTTT.

This rearrangement joins TRBV5-1 to TRBJ1-2; 8 nucleotides match TRBD1. This CDR3 region has 13 residues. Germline V CDR1 and CDR2: SGHRS, YFSETQ. J lost 9 bases, V lost 4 bases, and 8 bases had no gene match. The CDR3: CASSTGTGASYTF. CDR3 bases: TGCGCCAGCAGCACAGGGACAGGAGCTAGCTACACCTTC.

This chain uses TRBV7-8 with TRBJ1-3; TRBD1 might be the D (5 bases). V lost 1 base and J 8 bases, leaving 15 bases between the germline ends. This CDR3 comprises 15 residues. Germline assignment: CDR1 SGHVS and CDR2 FQNEAQ. The CDR3, as DNA: TGTGCCAGCAGCTTAGGGGGGGGAGGAGGAGACACCATATATTTT. It yields the protein CASSLGGGGGDTIYF.

The chain has TRBV19 and TRBJ1-2; D remains ambiguous. The CDR3 runs 16 residues. Germline V CDR1 and CDR2: LNHDA, SQIVND (reference sequence). Trimming took off 4 bases at V and 4 bases at J, with 19 bases between the two ends. DNA for the CDR3: TGTGCCAGTAGTAATCCCCGGAGAGGGAAAGGCTATGGCTACACCTTC. It yields the protein CASSNPRRGKGYGYTF.

This chain uses TRBV7-3 with TRBJ2-5; a possible D gene is TRBD2 (7 bases). This CDR3 spans 14 amino acids. The germline CDR1 and CDR2 sequences are SGHTA and FQGTGA. V was pared by 2 bases and J by 5 bases, with 12 bases between. The CDR3 nucleotides are TGTGCCAGCAGCTTAGGGGGGGCCGGGGAGACCCAGTACTTC. Translated: CASSLGGAGETQYF.

Worth noting for this clone: Other DNA sequences of this sample code for an identical CDR3. V and J are TRBV6-1 and TRBJ1-5, with TRBD1 matching over 11 bases. Per the germline V gene, CDR1 is MNHNS and CDR2 is SASEGT. The J segment lost 6 bases and the V segment lost 4 bases, leaving 8 bases of the junction unmatched. The CDR3 contains 16 residues. CDR3: CASSVSSGTGGQPQHF. The CDR3 DNA is TGTGCCAGCAGTGTATCTTCCGGGACAGGGGGTCAGCCCCAGCATTTT.

V is TRBV15 and J is TRBJ2-1; 10 bases fit TRBD2. The CDR3 is made up of 16 amino acids. From germline, CDR1 is LNHNV and CDR2 YYDKDF (reference sequence). J lost 9 bases, V lost 5 bases, and 13 bases had no gene match. The CDR3 region is CATSPRGAGGRSEQFF. The CDR3 region has the DNA TGTGCCACCAGCCCTCGAGGAGCGGGGGGGAGGAGTGAGCAGTTCTTC.

As regards this clone: Other DNA sequences from this sample encode an identical CDR3 as well. The CDR3 DNA sequence: TGCGCCAGCAGCTTGGACAGGGATGGCTACACCTTC. Encoded protein: CASSLDRDGYTF. This chain links TRBV5-1 with TRBJ1-2; tentative D call: TRBD1 (6 bases). Germline values: CDR1 SGHRS, CDR2 YFSETQ. The CDR3 consists of 12 residues. V lost 0 bases and J lost 6, with 6 bases in between.

The J gene is TRBJ2-3, the V gene TRBV6-5; D not resolved. This CDR3 has 11 residues. Germline V gene data show CDR1 as MNHEY and CDR2 as SVGAGI. V was clipped by 5 bases and J by 5 bases, with 5 bases between them. The CDR3 bases are TGTGCCAGCAGTCAGAAAGATACGCAGTATTTT. It translates to CASSQKDTQYF.